The sequence of this T cell receptor (beta chain) was determined in a study of beta chain features in type 1 diabetes. Study context: Sorted cells from all samples, numbering roughly 100 million, were examined. Findings of the study overall: More deletions and fewer insertions at VDJ junctions were found in patients with type 1 diabetes. In all four CD4+ subsets, TCRB CDR3 length was significantly, moderately reduced in type 1 diabetes. It was possible that PCR favored shorter templates, equally so in patients and controls.

Expressed TCRB transcripts were sequenced, since all the RNA that had been isolated was reverse transcribed. Generated by immunoSEQ multiplex PCR, the TCRdb table keeps only in-frame clones and is missing some. Here the sample spans hundreds of thousands of clones, around 9.9% being singletons. This clone turned up a few times. Its antigen is not known. Cell sorting via CD45RO/CCR7/CD25/CD127/CD95/CD27 was performed to obtain CD4+ naive, central memory, regulatory and stem cell-like memory cells. CDR3 size: 13 residues. Losses at the gene ends were 0 bases for V and 7 bases for J; bases not matched to a gene: 3. Germline CDR1 reads SGDLS; CDR2 reads YYNGEE.

This clonotype was sampled from a man younger than 40 with type 1 diabetes. The genes are TRBV9 and TRBJ2-7; 8 bases match TRBD2. The material sequenced was naive CD4+ T cells from blood. Here the CDR3 reads CASSVGLAGEQYF. Here the CDR3 DNA reads TGTGCCAGCAGCGTAGGGCTAGCGGGTGAGCAGTACTTC.